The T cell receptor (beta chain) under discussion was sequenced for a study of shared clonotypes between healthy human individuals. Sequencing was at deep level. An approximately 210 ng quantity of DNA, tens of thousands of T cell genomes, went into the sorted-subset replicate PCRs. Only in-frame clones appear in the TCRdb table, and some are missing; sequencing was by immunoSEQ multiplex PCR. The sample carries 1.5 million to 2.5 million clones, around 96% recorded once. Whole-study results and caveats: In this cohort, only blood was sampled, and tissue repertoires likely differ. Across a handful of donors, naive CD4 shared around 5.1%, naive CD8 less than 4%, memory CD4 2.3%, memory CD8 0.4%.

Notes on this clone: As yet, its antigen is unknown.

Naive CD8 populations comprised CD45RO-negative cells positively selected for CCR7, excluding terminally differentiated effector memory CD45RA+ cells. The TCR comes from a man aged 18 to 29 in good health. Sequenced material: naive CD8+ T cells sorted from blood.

The CDR3: CASRSGNEQFF. The CDR3 DNA sequence: TGTGCCAGCAGAAGTGGTAATGAGCAGTTCTTC. The V and J genes are TRBV6-5 and TRBJ2-1, with D unclear. Trimming pared 6 bases from V and 7 bases from J, leaving 7 bases between. The germline V gene encodes CDR1 MNHEY and CDR2 SVGAGI. CDR3 length: 11 residues.